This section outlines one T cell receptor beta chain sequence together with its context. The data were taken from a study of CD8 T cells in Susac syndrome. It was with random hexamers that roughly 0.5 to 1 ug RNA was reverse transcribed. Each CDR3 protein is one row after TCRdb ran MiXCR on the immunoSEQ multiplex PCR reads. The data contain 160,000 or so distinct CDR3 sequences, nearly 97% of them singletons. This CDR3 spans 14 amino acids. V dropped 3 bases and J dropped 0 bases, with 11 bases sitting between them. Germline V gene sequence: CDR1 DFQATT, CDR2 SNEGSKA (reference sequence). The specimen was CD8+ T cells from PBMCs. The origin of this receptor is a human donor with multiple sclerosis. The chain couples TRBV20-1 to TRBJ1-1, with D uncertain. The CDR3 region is CSARGRPMNTEAFF. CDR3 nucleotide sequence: TGCAGTGCTAGGGGTAGGCCTATGAACACTGAAGCTTTCTTT.